This entry features one T cell receptor (beta chain) sequence. This specimen belongs to a study of T cell responses to AZD1222 COVID-19 vaccine. Unmatched junction bases numbered 13, after V lost 0 bases and J lost 9 bases. Germline CDR1 SQVTM, CDR2 ANQGSEA. The CDR3 covers 16 residues. Only in-frame clones appear in the TCRdb table, and some are missing; sequencing was by immunoSEQ multiplex PCR. This table holds about 130,000 clones, about 92% found once. The V call is TRBV29-1, the J call TRBJ2-4, with 8 bases fitting TRBD1. This clonotype originated in an adult in good health. The material was peripheral blood, obtained on day 0 of AZD1222 vaccination. The chain's CDR3 is CSVEELRTGRYSIQYF. CDR3 coding DNA: TGCAGCGTTGAAGAACTAAGGACAGGGAGGTATTCCATTCAGTACTTC.